These 9 T cell receptor beta chains were all obtained from the same sample, sequenced in a study of blood T cell repertoires in COVID-19. The protocol was immunoSEQ multiplex PCR, while the TCRdb copy is restricted to in-frame clones and leaves out a portion. The data contain around 270,000 clones, roughly 90% of them singletons. Material: peripheral blood. The receptors were gathered from a middle-aged man with acute or convalescent COVID-19.

The CDR3 reads CASSLWGRDDEQYF. CDR3 nucleotide sequence: TGTGCCAGCAGCTTGTGGGGGCGCGACGACGAGCAGTACTTC. This chain links TRBV7-9 with TRBJ2-7; D possibly corresponds to TRBD1 (6 bases). V lost 3 bases and J lost 5, with 14 bases in between. This CDR3 has 14 residues. Germline CDR1 and CDR2: SEHNR and FQNEAQ (reference sequence).

As DNA, the CDR3 is TGTGCCAGCAGCTTAGGACAGGGGACGTCCCAGCATTTT. It yields the protein CASSLGQGTSQHF. The V gene is TRBV7-2, the J gene TRBJ1-5; 8 nucleotides agree with TRBD1. The CDR3 is made up of 13 amino acids. V trimming: 1 base; J trimming: 11 bases; junction bases outside the gene matches: 4. Germline CDR1 is SGHTA and CDR2 is FQGNSA.

The V gene is TRBV19, the J gene TRBJ1-2; D is unclear. The V end lost 1 base, the J end lost 8 bases, and 11 bases lay between the germline ends. This CDR3 comprises 13 residues. The germline V gene encodes CDR1 LNHDA and CDR2 SQIVND (reference sequence). DNA for the CDR3: TGTGCCAGTAGTATAGGTCTCTCCGGGGGCTACACCTTC. This gives the protein CASSIGLSGGYTF.

This clone came up a few times. This chain uses TRBV7-9 with TRBJ1-1; D unresolved. V lost 3 bases and J lost 1, with 12 bases in between. Germline V lookup: CDR1 SEHNR, CDR2 FQNEAQ (reference sequence). The CDR3 spans 15 residues. Written as DNA, the CDR3 is TGTGCCAGCAGCTTTTCCCCCCTCGGGAACACTGAAGCTTTCTTT. It specifies CASSFSPLGNTEAFF.

This chain joins TRBV9 and TRBJ1-3; D gene unclear. Between the trimmed V and J ends, which lost 0 bases and 9 bases, there was a span of 10 bases. Germline V gene data show CDR1 as SGDLS and CDR2 as YYNGEE. This CDR3 contains 13 residues. The CDR3 DNA follows: TGTGCCAGCAGCGTAGACAGCCAGGCCACCATATATTTT. Its protein product is CASSVDSQATIYF.

V usage is TRBV5-1 and J usage is TRBJ2-3, with D unresolved. Germline CDR1 SGHRS, CDR2 YFSETQ. The CDR3 is made up of 14 amino acids. V was pared by 0 bases and J by 2 bases, with 7 bases between. This chain's CDR3 is CASSLAKATDTQYF. Here the CDR3 DNA reads TGCGCCAGCAGCTTGGCCAAAGCCACAGATACGCAGTATTTT.

V gene TRBV19 combines with J gene TRBJ2-1; D possibly corresponds to TRBD1 (5 bases). Trimming cost V 5 bases and J 0 bases, with 14 bases left between them. The CDR3 is made up of 16 amino acids. Germline CDR1 reads LNHDA; CDR2 reads SQIVND (reference sequence). CDR3 region: CASSYRTYDSYNEQFF. In DNA form, the CDR3 reads TGTGCCAGTAGTTACAGGACATATGACTCCTACAATGAGCAGTTCTTC.

The table lists this clone with a count of one. The chain employs TRBV3-1 (or the pseudogene TRBV3-2) and TRBJ1-1, with 7 bases lining up with TRBD1. This CDR3 is built from 15 residues. V trimming: 2 bases; J trimming: 0 bases; junction bases outside the gene matches: 3. The germline gives CDR1 LGHDT, CDR2 YNNKEL (reference sequence). Here the CDR3 reads CASSQQQGLNTEAFF. CDR3 DNA: TGTGCCAGCAGCCAACAACAGGGGCTGAACACTGAAGCTTTCTTT.

This clone was seen more than once but under ten times. The V and J genes are TRBV4-1 and TRBJ1-4; D is possibly TRBD1 (5 bases). V was clipped by 0 bases and J by 5 bases, with 16 bases between them. The CDR3 spans 17 residues. CDR1 is MGHRA, CDR2 YSYEKL, per germline. CDR3 DNA: TGCGCCAGCAGCCAAGATGGGGCGGTAAACGGGAATGAAAAACTGTTTTTT. This translates into CASSQDGAVNGNEKLFF.